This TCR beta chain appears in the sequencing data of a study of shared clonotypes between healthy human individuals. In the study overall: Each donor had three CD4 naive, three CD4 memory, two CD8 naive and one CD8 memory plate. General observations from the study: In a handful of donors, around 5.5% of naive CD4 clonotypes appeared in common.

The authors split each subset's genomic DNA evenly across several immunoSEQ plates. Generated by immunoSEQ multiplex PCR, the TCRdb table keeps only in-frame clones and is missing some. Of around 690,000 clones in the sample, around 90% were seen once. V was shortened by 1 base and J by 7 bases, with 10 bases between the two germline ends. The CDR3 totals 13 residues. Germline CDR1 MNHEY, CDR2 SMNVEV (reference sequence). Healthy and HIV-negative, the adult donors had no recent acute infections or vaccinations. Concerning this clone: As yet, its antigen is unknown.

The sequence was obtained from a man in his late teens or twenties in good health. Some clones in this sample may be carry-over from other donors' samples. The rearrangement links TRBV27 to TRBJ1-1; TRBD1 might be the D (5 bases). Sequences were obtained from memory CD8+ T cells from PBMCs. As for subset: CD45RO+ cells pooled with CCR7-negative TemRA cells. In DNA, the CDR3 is TGTGCCAGCAGTTTATTAAACCAGGGTGAAGCTTTCTTT. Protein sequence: CASSLLNQGEAFF.